This TCR beta chain appears in the sequencing data of a study of Graves' ophthalmopathy and Graves' hyperthyroidism (dated by TCRdb to 2017 to 2018). Turning to the overall study: Peripheral blood was collected at initial diagnosis, before any treatment. To tell Graves' ophthalmopathy apart from Graves' hyperthyroidism, and to predict which patients would progress to ophthalmopathy, the study relied on TCR beta repertoire signatures. In total, under 150 blood samples were TCR-sequenced: approximately 40 ophthalmopathy, some 72 hyperthyroidism and some 17 hyperthyroidism-to-ophthalmopathy patients. To explore V-J signatures that distinguish ophthalmopathy from hyperthyroidism, a discovery set of 95 to 100 patients was enrolled, made up of around 44 with ophthalmopathy and fewer than 60 with stable hyperthyroidism. An independent validation cohort was composed of 18 hyperthyroidism patients and around 16 patients who later progressed from hyperthyroidism to ophthalmopathy. In more than five hyperthyroidism patients, T-cell repertoires of thyroid tissue and blood were compared. Following sample collection, hyperthyroidism patients were given methimazole at a starting dose of 30 mg daily, and ophthalmopathy patients were given high-dose intravenous methylprednisolone. The 90 to 100 discovery patients were randomly split 7:3 into training and test sets.

The paper as a whole reports these results and caveats: Sample size was not statistically predetermined, and group allocation was not concealed from the investigators. In cross-validation, the 13-signature model distinguished ophthalmopathy from stable hyperthyroidism with about 90% sensitivity and around 82% specificity, and in the test set the corresponding values were approximately 80% and 68%. In validation, the model predicted ophthalmopathy progression with about 70% sensitivity and approximately 78% specificity; roughly eleven predicted patients were CT-confirmed with GO in a median of about 6.2 months. Most expanded thyroid clonotypes with a frequency above 0.001 also appeared in blood, which suggests that blood repertoires may reflect the immune response in the thyroid.

With respect to this clonotype: Its antigen remains undetermined. Qualities for individual bases were not recorded, and no much larger clone is one base off.

For repertoire sequencing, the TCR beta CDR3 regions were amplified from RNA transcripts. The first round of RT-PCR was done with HTBI primers and the Qiagen OneStep RT-PCR kit, and was followed by a second round of multiplex PCR, then size selection and purification. The libraries underwent paired-end sequencing with 100 bp reads on an Illumina HiSeq2000. The original pipeline was this. SOAPnuke was used to process the reads, throwing out any read that had adapters, had uncalled bases, had a mean Phred below 15, or lacked an exact constant-primer or identifier match. COPE v1.2.5 was used to merge high-quality paired reads. Each unique nucleotide sequence was treated as a clonotype, and MiTCR v1.1 was used to align the clonotypes to the IMGT TRB V, D and J references. The analysis was limited to V-J combinations with a frequency above 0.0001, which together covered 99.2% of the repertoires. For each V-J combination, a TCR clonal expansion and chaos score was defined as F50 clonal expansion divided by the chaos observed in the TCRdist matrix. Welch's t-statistics and random forest were used to narrow the features down to 10 to 15 V-J combinations, which were then fed into a naive Bayes classifier. Thyroid-blood repertoire similarity was quantified with the Morisita-Horn index. Through fastp at Q25 and MiXCR, TCRdb rebuilt clones from the public reads, retaining in-frame beta chains. Each entry is one CDR3 protein sequence, shown with its most common DNA and genes. The V and J calls here are based on TCRdb, not the publication. The sample table contains a few hundred thousand distinct CDR3 sequences; only one count was recorded for 20% to 25% of them. Together, the top ten hold 35% to 55% of the sample.

Ophthalmopathy patients had moderately to severely active disease, Clinical Activity Score of at least 3, NOSPECS grade of at least 4, and disease duration under 3 months. Patients with other autoimmune diseases, uncontrolled infections, pregnancy or lactation were excluded. Diagnosis was based on clinical symptoms, serum thyroxine, TRAb, thyroid ultrasound and orbital computed tomography. Ficoll-Paque density gradient centrifugation was used to isolate PBMCs from around 9.1 ml of fresh peripheral blood. Total RNA was extracted with Trizol reagent and quality-checked on an Agilent 2100 Bioanalyzer. This receptor was taken from a woman in her forties or fifties with Graves' ophthalmopathy. Donor details come from another sample of the same person, matched by shared clones. Input material: peripheral blood.

CDR3 loop: CASSPGQHGYTF. The nucleotide sequence reads as follows: TGTGCCAGCAGTCCGGGACAACATGGCTACACCTTC. The chain joins TRBV28 to TRBJ1-2; the D segment could be TRBD1, given 6 matching bases. V sheds 5 bases and J sheds 6 bases, leaving 10 bases between their ends. The germline V gene gives CDR1 as MDHEN and CDR2 as SYDVKM. The CDR3 starts with the cysteine, ends with the phenylalanine, and has 12 residues. Only CDR3 DNA is held: 36 bases, read in frame from base 1.